This TCR beta chain was profiled in a study of beta chain features in type 1 diabetes. Broader study findings: The study found moderately but significantly shorter TCRB CDR3s in all four CD4+ subsets of Type 1 diabetes patients. Fewer insertions but more deletions were seen at VDJ junctions in type 1 diabetes patients.

The authors reverse transcribed all of the isolated RNA, so sequencing captured expressed TCRB transcripts. The table came from immunoSEQ multiplex PCR; TCRdb's copy has only in-frame clones and leaves some out. The sample lists over 120,000 clones; 7% to 10% were seen once. This clone was recorded a few times. The antigen is unknown. This CDR3 contains 15 residues. The ends lost 5 bases at V and 7 bases at J; junction bases unmatched: 9. Germline CDR1 reads SGHTA; CDR2 reads FQGNSA. This chain uses TRBV7-2 with TRBJ1-4; 8 bases line up with TRBD1. The sequenced sample was central memory CD4+ T cells from blood. The source of this sequence is a man between 18 and 29 years old in good health. The DNA for the CDR3 is TGTGCCAGCAGCAGCAGGGGGCCCGGGGTTGAAAAACTGTTTTTT. Translation: CASSSRGPGVEKLFF.